Listed below are T cell receptor beta chains from one sample, sequenced in a study of blood T cell repertoires in COVID-19. Assay used: immunoSEQ multiplex PCR; TCRdb lists only in-frame clones, some missing. The data show around 440,000 clones, approximately 88% seen once. Sequencing was done on a sample of peripheral blood. Receptors originate from a woman in her forties or fifties with COVID-19, enrolled during active disease. The CDR3 runs from the conserved cysteine through the conserved F or W. Fields, in order: clone size, J gene, CDR3 length, V gene, D gene, CDR3 DNA, CDR3 protein. D genes are given only for firm matches. Clone sizes are given selectively: once, few, many, or a class where the clone is expanded.

>NA|TRBJ1-3|15|TRBV18|NA
TGTGCCAGCTCACCAAGGGGTATGGATGGAAACACCATATATTTT
CASSPRGMDGNTIYF
>NA|TRBJ2-2|15|TRBV2|NA
TGTGCCAGCAGTGAAGACAGAATGAACACCGGGGAGCTGTTTTTT
CASSEDRMNTGELFF
>NA|TRBJ2-2|13|TRBV30|NA
TGTGCCTGGAGGCAGGGAAGCACCGGGGAGCTGTTTTTT
CAWRQGSTGELFF
>once|TRBJ2-3|14|TRBV30|TRBD1
TGTGCCTCGTCCCGGGACAGGGTAACAGATACGCAGTATTTT
CASSRDRVTDTQYF
>once|TRBJ1-3|13|TRBV28|NA
TGTGCCAGCAGCGGGACAACTGGAAACACCATATATTTT
CASSGTTGNTIYF
>NA|TRBJ1-5|14|TRBV28|NA
TGTGCCAGCAGTTTGGGGCAGAGCAATCAGCCCCAGCATTTT
CASSLGQSNQPQHF
>NA|TRBJ1-6|14|TRBV14|NA
TGTGCCAGCAGCCAGGAGGTTAGGAATTCACCCCTCCACTTT
CASSQEVRNSPLHF
>NA|TRBJ2-7|14|TRBV18|TRBD1
TGTGCCAGCTCTTGGGGGACAGGGGCCTACGAGCAGTACTTC
CASSWGTGAYEQYF
>NA|TRBJ2-2|14|TRBV11-1|NA
TGTGCCAGCAGCTTAACCGGGGGTCCCGGGGAGCTGTTTTTT
CASSLTGGPGELFF
>few|TRBJ2-1|16|TRBV11-2|TRBD2
TGTGCCAGCAGGTCAAGCGGGGGGAGCTCCTACAATGAGCAGTTCTTC
CASRSSGGSSYNEQFF
>NA|TRBJ2-3|13|TRBV20-1|NA
TGCAGTGCTAGTCTCCAGGGGCCAGATACGCAGTATTTT
CSASLQGPDTQYF
>NA|TRBJ1-5|13|TRBV6-6|NA
TGTGCCAGCAGCCGCGGATTGAATCAGCCCCAGCATTTT
CASSRGLNQPQHF
>NA|TRBJ1-6|15|TRBV14|NA
TGTGCCAGCAGCATCGGGTCTCTCTATAATTCACCCCTCCACTTT
CASSIGSLYNSPLHF
>NA|TRBJ1-6|18|TRBV4-1|NA
TGCGCCAGCAGCCAGACTCAAGTGCTACCCCAAGATAATTCACCCCTCCACTTT
CASSQTQVLPQDNSPLHF
>NA|TRBJ2-1|19|TRBV7-2|TRBD2
TGTGCCAGCAGCTTACCGGGACTAGCGGGGGCTAGCTCCTACAATGAGCAGTTCTTC
CASSLPGLAGASSYNEQFF
>NA|TRBJ2-7|14|TRBV2|NA
TGTGCCAGCAGTGACCTGGGCCTTACGCTCGAGCAGTACTTC
CASSDLGLTLEQYF
>NA|TRBJ2-1|14|TRBV24-1|TRBD1
TGTGCCACCAGTGATCCGGGACAGATAAATGAGCAGTTCTTC
CATSDPGQINEQFF